The 20 T cell receptor beta chains given below trace back to one sample, sequenced in a study of cytomegalovirus exposure and HLA in healthy donors. The PCR had 60 Vbeta and 13 Jbeta primers. TCRdb's table, derived via immunoSEQ multiplex PCR, lists solely in-frame clones and lacks some. The data hold some 84,000 clones, with around four fifths observed a single time. What was sequenced was PBMCs. The receptors derive from a boy aged 5 to 17 in good health and CMV-seronegative.

This clone occurred once. The rearrangement joins TRBV9 to TRBJ1-2; no clear D. V was clipped by 0 bases and J by 7 bases, with 7 bases between them. The CDR3 spans 12 residues. Germline V gene data show CDR1 as SGDLS and CDR2 as YYNGEE. The CDR3 protein is CASSVVEGGYTF. Here the CDR3 DNA reads TGTGCCAGCAGCGTAGTTGAGGGTGGCTACACCTTC. Using reference TRBV9 and TRBJ1-2 for the parts outside the CDR3, the full variable domain is DSGVTQTPKHLITATGQRVTLRCSPRSGDLSVYWYQQSLDQGLQFLIQYYNGEERAKGNILERFSAQQFPDLHSELNLSSLELGDSALYFCASSVVEGGYTFGSGTRLTVV.

This chain uses TRBV19 with TRBJ1-5, with unresolved D. V was trimmed by 3 bases and J by 6 bases, leaving 12 bases between them. The CDR3 extends over 14 amino acids. Germline lookup yields CDR1 LNHDA and CDR2 SQIVND (reference sequence). The CDR3 here is CASSMKGAGQPQHF. The DNA for the CDR3 is TGTGCCAGTAGTATGAAGGGAGCGGGTCAGCCCCAGCATTTT.

The V and J genes are TRBV7-6 and TRBJ1-3; D is undetermined. The CDR3 is 14 residues long. CDR1 and CDR2 (germline): SGHVS, FNYEAQ. The germline V and J ends were trimmed by 1 base and 4 bases, with 8 bases remaining between them. In nucleotides, the CDR3 is TGTGCCAGCAGCTTAGGGGAGTCCGGAAACACCATATATTTT. Its translation is CASSLGESGNTIYF.

The genes are TRBV13 and TRBJ2-7; a possible D gene is TRBD1 (6 bases). The CDR3 has 16 amino acids. Germline V gene data show CDR1 as PRHDT and CDR2 as FYEKMQ (reference sequence). V gave up 1 base and J gave up 2 bases, with 15 bases separating them. This CDR3 reads CASSLATETGPYEQYF. The CDR3 DNA reads TGTGCCAGCAGCTTAGCGACCGAGACAGGTCCCTACGAGCAGTACTTC. The full variable domain, in which reference TRBV13 and TRBJ2-7 provide the parts outside the CDR3, is AAGVIQSPRHLIKEKRETATLKCYPIPRHDTVYWYQQGPGQDPQFLISFYEKMQSDKGSIPDRFSAQQFSDYHSELNMSSLELGDSALYFCASSLATETGPYEQYFGPGTRLTVT.

This clone was counted a single time. The chain carries TRBV21-1 and TRBJ2-6; the table's D call TRBD1 went unverified against the DNA. TRBV21-1 is shown as a pseudogene. The CDR3 is made up of 18 amino acids. In nucleotides, the CDR3 is TGTGCCAGCAGCGACCTCGCCCAGGGTGGGGCTGGGGCCAACGTCCTGACTTTC. Residues: CASSDLAQGGAGANVLTF.

The V call is TRBV19, the J call TRBJ2-1; 8 bases fit TRBD1. V shed 1 base and J 5 bases; nucleotides not matched to a gene: 1. The CDR3 is 14 amino acids. CDR1 is LNHDA, CDR2 SQIVND, per germline (reference sequence). The CDR3 nucleotides are TGTGCCAGTAGTATAGTGGACAGGGACAATGAGCAGTTCTTC. This encodes CASSIVDRDNEQFF.

The rearrangement uses TRBV4-1 and TRBJ1-1; D possibly corresponds to TRBD1 (6 bases). The CDR3 extends over 15 amino acids. Trimming took 4 bases from V and 0 from J, leaving 12 bases between them. Germline CDR1 and CDR2: MGHRA and YSYEKL. The DNA of the CDR3 is TGCGCCAGCAGCCGGCACAGGGAATTGAACACTGAAGCTTTCTTT. Residues: CASSRHRELNTEAFF.

V usage is TRBV30 and J usage is TRBJ2-1; D is ambiguous. Germline V lookup: CDR1 GTSNPN, CDR2 SVGIG (reference sequence). There are 10 residues in the CDR3. Trimming took off 1 base at V and 12 bases at J, with 7 bases between the two ends. The CDR3 nucleotides read TGTGCCTGGAGTGGCGATGGGCAGTTCTTC. This encodes CAWSGDGQFF.

This sequence joins TRBV30 and TRBJ1-5, with a tentative D call TRBD1 (6 bases). The germline V and J ends were trimmed by 3 bases and 4 bases, with 13 bases remaining between them. The V gene's germline CDR1 is GTSNPN and CDR2 SVGIG (reference sequence). The CDR3 is 14 residues long. CDR3 nucleotide sequence: TGTGCCTGGAGGGGGGGGACACAGAATCAGCCCCAGCATTTT. This translates into CAWRGGTQNQPQHF.

V and J are TRBV29-1 and TRBJ2-1; no clear D gene. CDR1 and CDR2 from the germline V gene are SQVTM and ANQGSEA. The CDR3 length is 12 residues. Between the trimmed V and J ends, which lost 7 bases and 8 bases, there was a span of 15 bases. CDR3 region: CSAAEVGYEQFF. CDR3 DNA: TGCAGCGCCGCGGAAGTCGGTTATGAGCAGTTCTTC.

This sequence joins TRBV9 and TRBJ2-7, with TRBD1 matching over 7 bases. V lost 4 bases, J lost 0 bases, and 4 bases stayed unmatched. This CDR3 region has 14 residues. Germline V lookup: CDR1 SGDLS, CDR2 YYNGEE. The DNA for the CDR3 is TGTGCCAGCAGCCTCCGACAGGGCTCCTACGAGCAGTACTTC. Protein sequence: CASSLRQGSYEQYF.

This clone was seen only a few times. The chain uses TRBV19 and TRBJ1-4; D is unclear. Trimming removed 2 bases at V and 8 bases at J, with 12 bases between. Germline CDR1 LNHDA, CDR2 SQIVND (reference sequence). This CDR3 is built from 14 residues. For the CDR3, the DNA is TGTGCCAGTAGTATAACGTCCAGCGGGGAAAAACTGTTTTTT. This sequence encodes CASSITSSGEKLFF.

V usage is TRBV11-2 and J usage is TRBJ2-7; TRBD2 matches at 12 bases. V lost 2 bases to trimming and J lost 2 bases; unmatched junction nucleotides: 7. The V gene's germline CDR1 is SGHAT and CDR2 FQNNGV. The CDR3 extends over 17 amino acids. CDR3 in amino acids: CASSLMASGRATYEQYF. The CDR3 DNA reads TGTGCCAGCAGCTTAATGGCTAGCGGGAGGGCTACCTACGAGCAGTACTTC. The variable domain in full, with the rest retrieved from reference TRBV11-2 and TRBJ2-7, is EAGVAQSPRYKIIEKRQSVAFWCNPISGHATLYWYQQILGQGPKLLIQFQNNGVVDDSQLPKDRFSAERLKGVDSTLKIQPAKLEDSAVYLCASSLMASGRATYEQYFGPGTRLTVT.

The chain is built from TRBV7-2 and TRBJ2-1, with unresolved D. Deletions cut 1 base from V and 0 bases from J, with 10 bases between. The germline V gene encodes CDR1 SGHTA and CDR2 FQGNSA. The length of the CDR3 is 16 residues. The CDR3 protein is CASSLERFSSYNEQFF. The CDR3 coding sequence is TGTGCCAGCAGCTTAGAGCGATTCAGCTCCTACAATGAGCAGTTCTTC. The full variable domain, its missing parts supplied by reference TRBV7-2 and TRBJ2-1, is GAGVSQSPSNKVTEKGKDVELRCDPISGHTALYWYRQSLGQGLEFLIYFQGNSAPDKSGLPSDRFSAERTGGSVSTLTIQRTQQEDSAVYLCASSLERFSSYNEQFFGPGTRLTVL.

This clone has more than one count but fewer than ten. This chain's CDR3 is CASTYSAGRGSYEQYF. CDR3 nucleotide sequence: TGTGCCAGCACCTACTCGGCTGGGAGAGGGTCCTACGAGCAGTACTTC. The V gene is TRBV6-5, the J gene TRBJ2-7; possibly TRBD2 for D (5 bases). Per germline, CDR1 MNHEY and CDR2 SVGAGI. Trimming took off 7 bases at V and 1 base at J, with 20 bases between the two ends. The CDR3 consists of 16 residues.

V usage is TRBV6-4 and J usage is TRBJ2-3; TRBD2 matches at 11 bases. Germline-derived CDR1 and CDR2 are MRHNA and SNTAGT. J was trimmed by 2 bases and V by 3 bases; bases with no gene match: 4. The CDR3 extends over 16 amino acids. CDR3 sequence reads: CASSESSGGNTDTQYF. The CDR3 DNA follows: TGTGCCAGCAGTGAATCTAGCGGGGGGAACACAGATACGCAGTATTTT.

This clone was detected only a few times. The chain employs TRBV4-3 and TRBJ1-2; D perhaps matches TRBD1 (6 bases). The CDR3 totals 14 residues. Per germline, CDR1 LGHNA and CDR2 YSLEER. V was trimmed by 1 base and J by 4 bases, leaving 10 bases between them. The CDR3 DNA is TGCGCCAGCAGCCAAGCCGGACAGAGCTATGGCTACACCTTC. Its protein is CASSQAGQSYGYTF.

On this clone itself: This sample includes further DNA sequences coding for the same CDR3. This chain uses TRBV9 with TRBJ1-1, with TRBD1 as a possible D gene (5 bases). CDR3 length: 13 amino acids. CDR1 and CDR2 (germline): SGDLS, YYNGEE. V lost 1 base, J lost 1 base, and 5 bases lay in between. The CDR3 DNA sequence: TGTGCCAGCAGCGTACAGGGGAACACTGAAGCTTTCTTT. Encoded protein: CASSVQGNTEAFF.

This chain links TRBV13 with TRBJ2-1; 7 positions agree with TRBD2. The CDR3 extends over 14 amino acids. CDR1 and CDR2 from the germline V gene are PRHDT and FYEKMQ (reference sequence). The junction had 9 bases not matched to a gene; V was cut back by 5 bases and J by 8 bases. In DNA form, the CDR3 reads TGTGCCAGCAGCCCCCGCGGGGAGGGCGATGAGCAGTTCTTC. Protein: CASSPRGEGDEQFF.

The chain carries TRBV28 and TRBJ2-6, with a weak D call TRBD1 (6 bases). V lost 5 bases and J 7 bases, leaving 15 bases between the germline ends. CDR3 length: 15 amino acids. Germline values: CDR1 MDHEN, CDR2 SYDVKM. CDR3 protein: CASSTQGLGANVLTF. CDR3 DNA sequence: TGTGCCAGCAGTACTCAGGGGTTAGGTGCCAACGTCCTGACTTTC.